This record covers a single T cell receptor (beta chain). Study processing details: How many nucleated cells were present was estimated from reference gene primer amplification. The repertoire was sequenced with immunoSEQ multiplex PCR; TCRdb's copy has only in-frame clones and lacks some. The D gene and trimming were derived from the DNA, and the V and J assignments and clone size from that table. The sample holds around 260,000 clones, approximately 85% seen once. The data originate from a study of blood T cell repertoires in COVID-19. Looking at the study overall: Spain, Italy and the United States supplied samples that represented acute and convalescent COVID-19. The cDNA or gDNA used as material had been derived from T cells, B-cell-depleted T cells, or PBMCs.

The CDR3 has 12 amino acids. Deletions cut 2 bases from V and 12 bases from J, with 17 bases between. Germline V gene lookup returns CDR1 GTSNPN and CDR2 SVGIG (reference sequence). The sample comprised peripheral blood. The chain recombines TRBV30 with TRBJ2-7; a possible D gene is TRBD2 (5 bases). The receptor comes from a human donor in a cohort sampled during active COVID-19. DNA for the CDR3: TGTGCCTGGAGTCTCCCACTCAGGACTCCGTACTTC. Protein sequence: CAWSLPLRTPYF.